This TCR beta chain was documented in a study of metastatic and nonmetastatic thyroid tumors. Turning to the study itself: Repertoire comparison spanned blood and tumor or nodule tissue of malignant and benign thyroid patients.

Study-level findings and limits: For both blood and tumor, malignant thyroid tumors reportedly showed significantly higher TCR beta diversity than benign nodules did.

The entire patient cohort was treatment-naive prior to thyroid surgery. With respect to this clone: Its target is not known.

MiXCR reprocessed the PCR reads for TCRdb. In the table there are more than 10,000 clones, 33% of which are singletons. Per germline, CDR1 WNHNN and CDR2 SYGVQD (reference sequence). V was cut by 11 bases and J by 0 bases, with 11 bases left in between. This CDR3 is 13 amino acids long. The sequencing input was tumor tissue. V is TRBV10-1 and J is TRBJ1-3; D is unclear. The receptor was isolated from a male donor with papillary thyroid cancer or a benign thyroid nodule (not recorded which). Some clones in this sample may be carry-over from other donors' samples. In DNA, the CDR3 is TGCGCCCGGGGAAGTTCCTCTGGAAACACCATATATTTT. This gives the protein CARGSSSGNTIYF.